This T cell receptor beta chain was observed in a study of T-cell reconstitution after alpha-beta-depleted transplantation in children. This clonotype has a count of ten or more. There are 12 residues in the CDR3. The germline V gene has CDR1 SQVTM and CDR2 ANQGSEA. The V gene end was trimmed by 7 bases and the J gene end by 5 bases; junction bases not matched to a gene: 3. Preparing the TCRbeta library involved the use of unique molecular identifiers. Via MiXCR, TCRdb re-called the PCR reads, giving one row per CDR3 protein. This table has hundreds of thousands of distinct CDR3 sequences, around 17% appearing once.

The sequencing here drew on PBMCs from the stem cell graft donor, taken from the stem cell graft. The source of this sequence is a human donor who donated a stem cell graft to a child with acute myeloid leukemia. J is TRBJ2-1 and V is TRBV29-1; 9 bases agree with TRBD1. The CDR3 DNA follows: TGCAGCGGGGGACAGGGTGACAATGAGCAGTTCTTC. Translated: CSGGQGDNEQFF.